This T cell receptor (beta chain) emerged from a study of cytomegalovirus exposure and HLA in healthy donors. Findings and limits, study-wide: TCR beta chains numbering more than 150 were designated cytomegalovirus-associated. Most TCR sequences were uncommon, yet certain public TCRs appeared in many donors. Specific recognition of CMV antigens was confirmed in vitro for three chains (all CMV-associated). With DRB1 most and HLA-C fewest, TCR association rates differed between HLA loci in a later analysis.

CDR3 length: 10 residues. The V end was cut by 5 bases, the J end by 5 bases, with 6 bases between. Germline V CDR1 and CDR2: DFQATT, SNEGSKA (reference sequence). Primers for the PCR totalled 60 Vbeta and 13 Jbeta. Using immunoSEQ multiplex PCR, the repertoire was profiled, and TCRdb retains in-frame clones only, with some absent. There are about 65,000 clones in the sample; about four fifths occur only once, and around 4.7% lies in the top ten. Concerning this clone: The antigen is unknown.

Specimen: PBMCs. This TCR was sampled from a woman in her 30s in good health and CMV-seronegative. V is TRBV20-1 and J is TRBJ1-1, with D unclear. The CDR3 region has the DNA TGCAGTGCTCGCAGGACTGAAGCTTTCTTT. Its protein product is CSARRTEAFF.